A single sample gave rise to the 5 T cell receptor beta chains below, sequenced in a study of identical twins listed by TCRdb under 2016. Receptors were amplified or captured by 5' RACE. Sequencer: Illumina HiSeq 2000. TCRdb cleaned the public reads at Q25 with fastp, built clones with MiXCR and kept in-frame beta chains. Rows are combined by CDR3 protein, so each entry shows the most common genes and DNA. A total of around 140,000 distinct CDR3 sequences appear in this sample, under 4.5% of them only once. The top ten hold 8.1% of the sample. What was sequenced was memory T cells sorted from blood. The sample's cell subset or site label, in plain terms: CD45RO+ enriched T cells. These receptors all come from a man aged 18 to 29 in good health.

This clonotype has ten or more counts. This rearrangement joins TRBV18 to TRBJ2-3; TRBD2 agrees at 10 bases. The ends lost 0 bases at V and 0 bases at J; junction bases unmatched: 0. Germline V gene data show CDR1 as KGHSH and CDR2 as LQKENI. CDR3 length: 16 amino acids. CDR3 bases: TGTGCCAGCTCACCACCGACTAGCGGGAGCACAGATACGCAGTATTTT. The encoded protein is CASSPPTSGSTDTQYF.

This clonotype was recorded at least ten times. The chain recombines TRBV20-1 with TRBJ2-5, with TRBD1 matching 10 bases. The CDR3 is 16 residues long. Germline V gives CDR1 DFQATT, CDR2 SNEGSKA (reference sequence). J gave up 4 bases and V 5 bases, and 13 bases lay outside the gene matches. CDR3 nucleotide sequence: TGCAGTGCTGACAGGGGGCTAGGGGTATCCGGAGAGACCCAGTACTTC. It is translated as CSADRGLGVSGETQYF.

This clonotype came up many times. This sequence joins TRBV7-2 and TRBJ2-7; TRBD2 aligns across 12 bases. V was pared by 5 bases and J by 5 bases, with 7 bases of the junction left unmatched. This CDR3 is 15 amino acids long. Germline CDR1 is SGHTA and CDR2 is FQGNSA. CDR3 region: CASSKTSGSSHEQYF. The CDR3 coding sequence is TGTGCCAGCAGCAAGACTAGCGGGAGTTCCCACGAGCAGTACTTC.

This clonotype has at least ten counts. The CDR3 DNA reads TGTGCCAGCAGCCAGTGGCCCAATCAGCCCCAGCATTTT. Translated, it gives CASSQWPNQPQHF. The chain employs TRBV6-1 and TRBJ1-5; D ambiguous. The germline gives CDR1 MNHNS, CDR2 SASEGT. This CDR3 has 13 amino acids. Trimming stripped 6 bases from V and 3 bases from J, with 9 bases between.

This clonotype was recorded at least ten times. The V call is TRBV29-1, the J call TRBJ1-2; D unclear. CDR3 size: 12 residues. V lost 4 bases and J 7 bases, leaving 13 bases between the germline ends. The germline V gene has CDR1 SQVTM and CDR2 ANQGSEA. CDR3 DNA sequence: TGCAGCGTTGGTTCGGGCTCCGGTGGCTACACCTTC. Its translation is CSVGSGSGGYTF.